This entry lists 10 T cell receptor beta chains sequenced from one sample in a study of OX40 agonist ivuxolimab in advanced cancers. Sequencing was performed with immunoSEQ multiplex PCR; in TCRdb, only in-frame clones are kept and a portion is missing. The data hold approximately 100,000 clones, with over 75% observed a single time. The material sequenced was CD4+ or CD8+ T cells sorted from blood, taken in a trial of the OX40 agonist ivuxolimab. These TCRs come from an adult with an advanced solid tumor such as melanoma, head and neck, liver or kidney cancer.

This clone turned up a few times. The V and J genes are TRBV20-1 and TRBJ2-1; D may be TRBD2 (6 bases). Germline assignment: CDR1 DFQATT and CDR2 SNEGSKA (reference sequence). The length of the CDR3 is 11 residues. V was pared by 3 bases and J by 13 bases, with 13 bases between. The CDR3 loop reads CSASGLASQFF. The CDR3 DNA follows: TGCAGTGCTAGCGGCCTAGCGTCACAGTTCTTC.

The chain has TRBV6-6 and TRBJ1-2; maybe TRBD1 (6 bases). Germline V gene lookup returns CDR1 MNHNY and CDR2 SVGAGI (reference sequence). With 7 bases removed from V and 8 bases from J, the gap between germline ends came to 17 bases. The CDR3 spans 13 residues. Here the CDR3 reads CASKYRDEEGYTF. CDR3 in DNA: TGTGCCAGCAAGTACAGGGATGAGGAAGGCTACACCTTC.

The chain couples TRBV6-6 to TRBJ2-1, with a weak D call TRBD1 (6 bases). In germline, CDR1 is MNHNY, CDR2 SVGAGI (reference sequence). Trimming cost V 8 bases and J 4 bases, with 9 bases left between them. CDR3 length: 12 residues. The CDR3 nucleotides read TGTGCCAGCTCAACAGGGTACAATGAGCAGTTCTTC. It yields the protein CASSTGYNEQFF.

CDR3 sequence (DNA): TGTGCCAGCAGCCCGGGACTAGCAGCTCAAGAGACCCAGTACTTC. It translates to CASSPGLAAQETQYF. This chain links TRBV5-4 with TRBJ2-5; 9 bases line up with TRBD2. The CDR3 has 15 residues. The junction had 6 bases not matched to a gene; V was cut back by 4 bases and J by 2 bases. From germline, CDR1 is SGHNT and CDR2 YYREEE (reference sequence).

The rearrangement uses TRBV28 and TRBJ1-3; 8 positions match TRBD1. V lost 8 bases, J lost 0 bases, and 3 bases stayed unmatched. Germline-derived CDR1 and CDR2 are MDHEN and SYDVKM. The CDR3 extends over 14 amino acids. The CDR3 protein is CASRTGSSGNTIYF. The CDR3 bases are TGTGCCAGCCGGACAGGGAGCTCTGGAAACACCATATATTTT.

The V and J genes are TRBV9 and TRBJ2-3; 9 nucleotides match TRBD2. This CDR3 spans 15 amino acids. J lost 7 bases, V lost 0 bases, and 6 bases had no gene match. Germline V gene data show CDR1 as SGDLS and CDR2 as YYNGEE. The CDR3 DNA is TGTGCCAGCAGCGTAGACGGCGGGAGGGCGAATACGCAGTATTTT. Protein product: CASSVDGGRANTQYF.

The V call is TRBV6-6, the J call TRBJ1-1; weak D call: TRBD1 (6 bases). This CDR3 has 14 residues. Germline V gives CDR1 MNHNY, CDR2 SVGAGI (reference sequence). The V end lost 4 bases, the J end lost 3 bases, and 12 bases lay between the germline ends. The CDR3 reads CASSSRTGYTEAFF. DNA for the CDR3: TGTGCCAGCAGTTCCCGAACAGGGTACACTGAAGCTTTCTTT.

The chain uses TRBV11-2 and TRBJ1-1, with 8 bases lining up with TRBD1. CDR3 length: 14 residues. V shed 3 bases and J 2 bases; nucleotides not matched to a gene: 2. Germline values: CDR1 SGHAT, CDR2 FQNNGV. The CDR3 here is CASSLGTGNTEAFF. The CDR3, as DNA: TGTGCCAGCAGCTTGGGGACAGGTAACACTGAAGCTTTCTTT.

V and J are TRBV18 and TRBJ2-3, with 8 bases identical to TRBD2. Germline CDR1 reads KGHSH; CDR2 reads LQKENI. The CDR3 length is 18 residues. Unmatched junction bases numbered 18, after V lost 6 bases and J lost 4 bases. The CDR3 protein is CASSPPRGGGLAADTQYF. The CDR3 region has the DNA TGTGCCAGCTCCCCGCCCCGGGGGGGAGGACTAGCAGCAGATACGCAGTATTTT.

V and J are TRBV19 and TRBJ1-5, with D possibly being TRBD1 (6 bases). The CDR3 has 13 amino acids. In germline, CDR1 is LNHDA, CDR2 SQIVND (reference sequence). The ends were cut back, 8 bases at V and 8 bases at J, with 16 bases in the middle. The CDR3 loop is CASRDTLSKPQHF. The CDR3 region has the DNA TGTGCCAGTCGGGACACCTTATCGAAGCCCCAGCATTTT. The variable domain in full, completed from reference TRBV19 and TRBJ1-5, reads DGGITQSPKYLFRKEGQNVTLSCEQNLNHDAMYWYRQDPGQGLRLIYYSQIVNDFQKGDIAEGYSVSREKKESFPLTVTSAQKNPTAFYLCASRDTLSKPQHFGDGTRLSIL.